This T cell receptor (beta chain) stems from a study of blood T cell repertoires in COVID-19. Study-level information: Whether acute or convalescent, the COVID-19 samples came from the United States, Italy and Spain.

Profiling relied on immunoSEQ multiplex PCR, and the TCRdb table lists in-frame clones only, not all of them. Of around 270,000 clones listed, approximately 83% are singletons. This CDR3 contains 15 residues. CDR1 and CDR2 (germline): SGHNT, YENEEA. Losses at the gene ends were 0 bases for V and 4 bases for J; bases not matched to a gene: 1. In terms of age and location, participants ranged from roughly 18 to 100 years and lived in fewer than 30 US areas. This clone is a singleton in its sample. The sample consisted of PBMCs or T cells enriched from blood (not recorded which). This clonotype was sampled from a woman younger than 45 who had recovered from COVID-19. This rearrangement joins TRBV11-3 to TRBJ2-2; the match to TRBD2 covers 8 bases. The CDR3 loop is CASSLETSGTGELFF. The CDR3 DNA sequence: TGTGCCAGCAGCTTAGAAACTAGCGGCACCGGGGAGCTGTTTTTT.